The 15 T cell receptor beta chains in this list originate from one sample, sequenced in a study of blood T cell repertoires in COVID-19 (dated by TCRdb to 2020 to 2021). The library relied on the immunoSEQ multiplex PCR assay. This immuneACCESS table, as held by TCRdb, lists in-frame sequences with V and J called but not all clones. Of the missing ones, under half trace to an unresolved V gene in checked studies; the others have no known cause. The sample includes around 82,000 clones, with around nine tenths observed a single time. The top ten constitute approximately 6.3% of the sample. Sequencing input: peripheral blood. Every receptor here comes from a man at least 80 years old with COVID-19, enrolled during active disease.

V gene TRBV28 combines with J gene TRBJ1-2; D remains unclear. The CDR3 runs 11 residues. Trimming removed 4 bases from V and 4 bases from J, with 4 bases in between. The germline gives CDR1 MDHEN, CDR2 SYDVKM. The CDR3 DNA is TGTGCCAGCAGTTCATTCTATGGCTACACCTTC. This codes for CASSSFYGYTF.

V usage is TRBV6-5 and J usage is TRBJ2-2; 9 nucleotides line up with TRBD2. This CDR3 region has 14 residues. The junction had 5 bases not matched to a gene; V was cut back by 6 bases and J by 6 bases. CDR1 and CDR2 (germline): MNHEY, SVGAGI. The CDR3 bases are TGTGCCAGCAGGCGCGGGACTAGCCCCGGGGAGCTGTTTTTT. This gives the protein CASRRGTSPGELFF.

CDR3 residues: CASSVGPGLAGYGTQYF. The CDR3 DNA reads TGTGCCAGCAGCGTAGGCCCGGGACTAGCGGGGTATGGGACCCAGTACTTC. The chain uses TRBV9 and TRBJ2-5; TRBD2 agrees at 13 bases. The CDR3 is 17 residues long. Per the germline V gene, CDR1 is SGDLS and CDR2 is YYNGEE. V trimming: 0 bases; J trimming: 7 bases; junction bases outside the gene matches: 9.

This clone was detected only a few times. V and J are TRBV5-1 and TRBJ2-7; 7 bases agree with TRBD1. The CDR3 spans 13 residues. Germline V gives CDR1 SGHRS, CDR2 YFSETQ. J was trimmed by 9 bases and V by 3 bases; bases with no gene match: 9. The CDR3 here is CASSSETGSTQYF. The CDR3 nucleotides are TGCGCCAGCAGCTCCGAGACAGGGTCCACGCAGTACTTC.

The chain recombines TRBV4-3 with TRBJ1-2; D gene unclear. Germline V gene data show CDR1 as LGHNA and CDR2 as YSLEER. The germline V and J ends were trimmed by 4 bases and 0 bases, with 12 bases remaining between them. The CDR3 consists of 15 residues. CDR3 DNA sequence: TGCGCCAGCAGCCGCGGACTCAACTCTAACTATGGCTACACCTTC. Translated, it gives CASSRGLNSNYGYTF.

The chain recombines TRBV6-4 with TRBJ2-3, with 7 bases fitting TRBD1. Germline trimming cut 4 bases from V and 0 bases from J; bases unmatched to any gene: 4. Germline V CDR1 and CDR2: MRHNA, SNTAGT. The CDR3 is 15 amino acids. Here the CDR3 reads CASSGTGLSTDTQYF. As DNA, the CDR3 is TGTGCCAGCAGTGGGACAGGCCTCAGCACAGATACGCAGTATTTT.

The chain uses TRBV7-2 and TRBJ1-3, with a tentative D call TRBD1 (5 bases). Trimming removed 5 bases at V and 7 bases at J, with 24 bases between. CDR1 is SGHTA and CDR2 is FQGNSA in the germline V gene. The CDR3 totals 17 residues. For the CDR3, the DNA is TGTGCCAGCAGCCCCATGGGGCGGTCCTTAATGTTTAACACCATATATTTT. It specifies CASSPMGRSLMFNTIYF.

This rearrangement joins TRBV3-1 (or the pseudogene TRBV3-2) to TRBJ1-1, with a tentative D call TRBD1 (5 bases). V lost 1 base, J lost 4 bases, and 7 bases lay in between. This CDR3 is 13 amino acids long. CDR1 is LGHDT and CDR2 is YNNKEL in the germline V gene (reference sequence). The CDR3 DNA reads TGTGCCAGCAGCCAAGGGACACTCACTGAAGCTTTCTTT. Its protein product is CASSQGTLTEAFF.

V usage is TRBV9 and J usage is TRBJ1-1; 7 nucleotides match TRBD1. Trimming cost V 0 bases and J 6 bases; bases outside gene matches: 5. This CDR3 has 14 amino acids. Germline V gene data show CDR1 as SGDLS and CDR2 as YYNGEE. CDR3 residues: CASSVAGQLSEAFF. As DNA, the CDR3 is TGTGCCAGCAGCGTAGCGGGACAGTTGTCTGAAGCTTTCTTT.

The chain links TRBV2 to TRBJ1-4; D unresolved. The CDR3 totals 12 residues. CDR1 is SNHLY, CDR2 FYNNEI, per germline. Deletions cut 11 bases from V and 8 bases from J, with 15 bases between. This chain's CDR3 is CAGGIYMEKLFF. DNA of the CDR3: TGTGCCGGCGGGATTTACATGGAAAAACTGTTTTTT.

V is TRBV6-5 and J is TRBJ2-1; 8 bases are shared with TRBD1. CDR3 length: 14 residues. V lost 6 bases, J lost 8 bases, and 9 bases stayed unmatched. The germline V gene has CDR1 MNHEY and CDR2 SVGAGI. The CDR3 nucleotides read TGTGCCAGCAGATCGGCAGGGGGCTTGTATGAGCAGTTCTTC. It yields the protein CASRSAGGLYEQFF.

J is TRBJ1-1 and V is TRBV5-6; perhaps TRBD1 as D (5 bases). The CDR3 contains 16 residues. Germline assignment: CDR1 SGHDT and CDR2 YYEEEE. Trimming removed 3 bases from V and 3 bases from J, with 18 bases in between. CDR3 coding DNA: TGTGCCAGCAGCTCCTGGGTCCAGGGTACCGACACTGAAGCTTTCTTT. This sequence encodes CASSSWVQGTDTEAFF.

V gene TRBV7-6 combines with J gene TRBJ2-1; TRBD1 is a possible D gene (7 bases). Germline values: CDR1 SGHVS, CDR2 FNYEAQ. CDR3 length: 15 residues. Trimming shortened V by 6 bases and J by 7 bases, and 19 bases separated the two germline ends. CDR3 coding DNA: TGTGCCAGCAGTTTCGACAGGGATGCGGGGAATGAGCAGTTCTTC. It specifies CASSFDRDAGNEQFF.

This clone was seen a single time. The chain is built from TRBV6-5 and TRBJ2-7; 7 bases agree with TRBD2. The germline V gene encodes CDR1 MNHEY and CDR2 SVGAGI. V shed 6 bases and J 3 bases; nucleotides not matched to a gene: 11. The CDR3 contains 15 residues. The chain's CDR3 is CASRGGSSRVYEQYF. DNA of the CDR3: TGTGCCAGCAGGGGAGGGTCCTCCAGGGTCTACGAGCAGTACTTC.

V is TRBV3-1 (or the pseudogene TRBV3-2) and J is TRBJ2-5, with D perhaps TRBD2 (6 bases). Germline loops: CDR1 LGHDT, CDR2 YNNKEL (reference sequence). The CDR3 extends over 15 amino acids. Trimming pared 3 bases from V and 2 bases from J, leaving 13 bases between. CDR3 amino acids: CASSQLLGRQETQYF. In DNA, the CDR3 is TGTGCCAGCAGCCAGTTATTGGGGAGGCAAGAGACCCAGTACTTC.